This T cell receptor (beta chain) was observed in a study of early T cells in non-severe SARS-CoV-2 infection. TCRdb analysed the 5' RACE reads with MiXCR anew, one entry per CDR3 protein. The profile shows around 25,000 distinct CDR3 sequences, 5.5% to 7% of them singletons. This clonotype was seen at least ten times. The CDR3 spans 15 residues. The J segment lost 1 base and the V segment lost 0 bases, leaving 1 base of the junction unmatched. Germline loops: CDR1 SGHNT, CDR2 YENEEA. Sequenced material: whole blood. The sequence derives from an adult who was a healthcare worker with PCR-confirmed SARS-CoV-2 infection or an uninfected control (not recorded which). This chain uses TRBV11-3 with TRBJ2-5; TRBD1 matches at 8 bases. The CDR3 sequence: CASSLDGTGQETQYF. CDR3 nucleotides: TGTGCCAGCAGCTTAGATGGGACAGGCCAAGAGACCCAGTACTTC.